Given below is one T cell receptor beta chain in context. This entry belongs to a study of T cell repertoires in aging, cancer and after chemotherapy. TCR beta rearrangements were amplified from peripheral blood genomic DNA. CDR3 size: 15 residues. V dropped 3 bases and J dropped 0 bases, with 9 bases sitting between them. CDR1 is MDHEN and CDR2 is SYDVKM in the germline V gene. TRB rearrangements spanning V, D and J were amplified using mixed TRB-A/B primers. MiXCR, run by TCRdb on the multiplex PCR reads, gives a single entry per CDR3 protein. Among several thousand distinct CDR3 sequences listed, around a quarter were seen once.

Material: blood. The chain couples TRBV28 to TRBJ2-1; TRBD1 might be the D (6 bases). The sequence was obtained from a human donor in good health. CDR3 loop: CASSFLGASYNEQFF. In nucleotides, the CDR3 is TGTGCCAGCAGTTTTTTGGGGGCCTCCTACAATGAGCAGTTCTTC.